Sequencing of this T cell receptor beta chain was carried out in a study of patients with pleural tuberculosis. This clonotype came up a few times. MiXCR, run by TCRdb on the reads, gives a single entry per CDR3 protein. The table includes roughly 27,000 distinct CDR3 sequences, roughly 18% detected once. V lost 6 bases and J lost 4; bases outside the gene matches: 14. The CDR3 totals 17 residues. The sequenced sample consisted of peripheral blood. V and J are TRBV12-3 or TRBV12-4 and TRBJ2-2; 7 bases match TRBD1. This TCR was sampled from a human donor with pleural tuberculosis. CDR3 loop: CASRYLQTGSPTGELFF. In DNA, the CDR3 is TGTGCCAGCAGGTATCTTCAGACAGGGTCACCCACCGGGGAGCTGTTTTTT.